This T cell receptor (beta chain) was retrieved from a study of OX40 agonist ivuxolimab in advanced cancers. For the study at large: The study gave patients intravenous ivuxolimab at 0.01 to 10 mg/kg every 2 weeks. A history of anti-PD-1, anti-PD-L1 or anti-CTLA-4 therapy was acceptable, and approximately 40% had some.

CDR1 is KGHSH, CDR2 LQKENI, per germline. Trimming left V 3 bases short and J 3 bases short, with 10 bases between. This CDR3 comprises 14 residues. Study observations and caveats: Dose levels from 0.1 to 3.0 mg/kg saw CD4+ and CD8+ blood T cells expand clonally by week 6.

On cycle 4 day 1 and cycle 7 day 1, as well as at baseline, blood was sampled. Of note for this clone: Antigen specificity is unknown.

Profiling relied on immunoSEQ multiplex PCR, and the TCRdb table lists in-frame clones only, not all of them. Of about 59,000 clones in the sample, around 87% were seen once. The sequence was obtained from an adult with an advanced solid tumor such as melanoma, head and neck, liver or kidney cancer. The V gene is TRBV18, the J gene TRBJ2-3; the D is unclear. The sequenced sample was CD4+ or CD8+ T cells sorted from blood, obtained in a trial of the OX40 agonist ivuxolimab. The CDR3 DNA reads TGTGCCAGCTCACCGGAAGTAGGAACAGATACGCAGTATTTT. This translates into CASSPEVGTDTQYF.